Listed below are T cell receptor beta chains from one sample, sequenced in a study of CD8 T cells in ankylosing spondylitis. TCRdb analysed the 5' RACE reads with MiXCR anew, one entry per CDR3 protein. Of some 700,000 distinct CDR3 sequences listed, roughly 19% are singletons. The material sequenced was blood, either unsorted or a sorted T cell fraction (not recorded which). These receptors were collected from a male donor with ankylosing spondylitis. The CDR3 runs from the conserved cysteine through the conserved F or W. A D gene is named only where the DNA matches it firmly. The size of a clone is reported for some rows only, either as once, few or many, or as a class for expanded clones.

cdr3_nt cdr3_aa clone_size j_call v_call d_call
TGTGCCAGCAGCTTGCTACTGCTTCGACAAGGCTACACCTTC CASSLLLLRQGYTF few TRBJ1-2 TRBV5-5 NA
TGTGCCACCAGCAGAGCCCCAAGAACGAACACTGAAGCTTTCTTT CATSRAPRTNTEAFF NA TRBJ1-1 TRBV15 NA
TGTGCCATCAGTGGACAGATCAATGAAAAACTGTTTTTT CAISGQINEKLFF few TRBJ1-4 TRBV10-3 NA
TGTGCCAGCAGTTTTTATGGGGGTGAATACAATGAGCAGTTCTTC CASSFYGGEYNEQFF NA TRBJ2-1 TRBV28 NA
TGTGCCAGCGCGACGGGGGGATATAATTCACCCCTCCACTTT CASATGGYNSPLHF NA TRBJ1-6 TRBV19 NA
TGCAGTGCTAGAGATGACAGACGACTTCGTAGGAACACCGGGGAGCTGTTTTTT CSARDDRRLRRNTGELFF few TRBJ2-2 TRBV20-1 NA
TGCGCCAGCAGCTTGGTCGCGGGACAGGGGTCATCCGAGCAGTACTTC CASSLVAGQGSSEQYF few TRBJ2-7 TRBV5-1 TRBD1
TGCGCCAGCAGCCGGGGGGGCGGGATCGGCACAGATACGCAGTATTTT CASSRGGGIGTDTQYF few TRBJ2-3 TRBV5-1 TRBD2
TGCGCCAGCAGTTCGGGACAGCCTAATTCACCCCTCCACTTT CASSSGQPNSPLHF few TRBJ1-6 TRBV5-1 TRBD1
TGCAGTGCTACCCGGCTAGACTACAATGAGCAGTTCTTC CSATRLDYNEQFF NA TRBJ2-1 TRBV20-1 NA
TGTGCCACCAGTGAGGACAGCCTGGCCCCAGATACGCAGTATTTT CATSEDSLAPDTQYF NA TRBJ2-3 TRBV24-1 NA
TGCAGCGTTGTCGGGGAGCTCAAAGGGGGCGGCGGGGAGCTGTTTTTT CSVVGELKGGGGELFF NA TRBJ2-2 TRBV29-1 TRBD1
TGTGCCACCAGTGATGTTGGGGACACCAATCAGCCCCAGCATTTT CATSDVGDTNQPQHF many TRBJ1-5 TRBV24-1 NA
TGTGCCAGCAGTGCGGACAGAATGGACTACGAGCAGTACTTC CASSADRMDYEQYF NA TRBJ2-7 TRBV12-3/TRBV12-4 NA
TGCAGTGCTAGCACAGATACGCAGTATTTT CSASTDTQYF many TRBJ2-3 TRBV20-1 NA
TGTGCCAGCAGTTCTCCGTCCCGCGGCATGAACACTGAAGCTTTCTTT CASSSPSRGMNTEAFF NA TRBJ1-1 TRBV27 NA
TGTGCCAGCAGCCAAGATCGGGTGCAGGAGAGCTCCTATAATTCACCCCTCCACTTT CASSQDRVQESSYNSPLHF few TRBJ1-6 TRBV3-1 NA
TGTGCCAGCACCCCGAGGGGGGACCCCTATGGCTACACCTTC CASTPRGDPYGYTF NA TRBJ1-2 TRBV13 NA
TGCAGTGCCGGGGACACGGATCCGTATAGCAATCAGCCCCAGCATTTT CSAGDTDPYSNQPQHF few TRBJ1-5 TRBV20-1 NA
TGCAGTCGAACAGGGGGCTCGGTAAATGAGCAGTTCTTC CSRTGGSVNEQFF few TRBJ2-1 TRBV20-1 TRBD1
TGCGCCAGCAGCCAAGATTCTCAGCTCTCCTACGAGCAGTACTTC CASSQDSQLSYEQYF NA TRBJ2-7 TRBV4-3 NA
TGTGCCAGCACCCCCTTCCCGGGACTAGCGGGAGCCGAGCAGTACTTC CASTPFPGLAGAEQYF few TRBJ2-7 TRBV9 TRBD2
TGCGCCAGCAGCCGGTTCTTGGACTCTGGAAACACCATATATTTT CASSRFLDSGNTIYF few TRBJ1-3 TRBV4-1 NA
TGTGCCAGCAGTTTTATGCAGGGGAATTCACCCCTCCACTTT CASSFMQGNSPLHF NA TRBJ1-6 TRBV12-3/TRBV12-4 NA
TGCAGCGCGGGACGGTCCTACGAGCAGTACTTC CSAGRSYEQYF few TRBJ2-7 TRBV20-1 NA
TGCGCCAGCAGCCAAGATAGCTGGGACGTATCAAATGAAAAACTGTTTTTT CASSQDSWDVSNEKLFF NA TRBJ1-4 TRBV4-3 NA
TGTGCCAGCAGTCCTACTAGCGGGGGGGCCGATACAGATACGCAGTATTTT CASSPTSGGADTDTQYF few TRBJ2-3 TRBV12-3/TRBV12-4 TRBD2
TGCAGTGCCACTTCCCCGGGACTAGTTTCCAATGAGCAGTTCTTC CSATSPGLVSNEQFF few TRBJ2-1 TRBV20-1 TRBD2
TGTGCCAGCAGTTACCCCGTTGGACAGGGTTACACCGGGGAGCTGTTTTTT CASSYPVGQGYTGELFF few TRBJ2-2 TRBV6-2/TRBV6-3 TRBD1
TGTGCCAGCAGCCAGAACCCCGGGGGGGCCAACGTCCTGACTTTC CASSQNPGGANVLTF NA TRBJ2-6 TRBV3-1 NA
TGTGCCAGCAGCTTAAATGCAGCCTACAATGAGCAGTTCTTC CASSLNAAYNEQFF few TRBJ2-1 TRBV7-2 NA
TGTGCCAGCAGCTTCTCTGGGGGGCAGAACACCGGGGAGCTGTTTTTT CASSFSGGQNTGELFF few TRBJ2-2 TRBV7-3 NA
TGCAGTGCTAGAGATCTCACGGCCAGCTCCTATAATTCACCCCTCCACTTT CSARDLTASSYNSPLHF NA TRBJ1-6 TRBV20-1 NA
TGCGCCAGCAGCTCCACTGACAGGGTCGAGCAGTACTTC CASSSTDRVEQYF NA TRBJ2-7 TRBV5-1 TRBD1
TGCGCCAGCAGCCAAGATATTTCGAACACCGGGGAGCTGTTTTTT CASSQDISNTGELFF many TRBJ2-2 TRBV4-3 NA
TGTGCCAGCAGCTTAAAACATTCCGGGAATAGAAACACCGGGGAGCTGTTTTTT CASSLKHSGNRNTGELFF few TRBJ2-2 TRBV7-8 NA
TGCGCCAGTGAGCCAGGGGGCCGGCAAGAGACCCAGTACTTC CASEPGGRQETQYF few TRBJ2-5 TRBV5-1 TRBD1
TGCAGCGTTGGGGGGGCCCCTCCTCACTTC CSVGGAPPHF NA TRBJ2-5 TRBV29-1 NA
TGCGCCAGCAGCTACGGGACAGCTACCTCATACGAGCAGTACTTC CASSYGTATSYEQYF few TRBJ2-7 TRBV5-1 TRBD1
TGTGCCAGCAGTACCCTCGGGACAGGGTCCCAATGGGCCCAGCATTTT CASSTLGTGSQWAQHF few TRBJ1-5 TRBV6-2/TRBV6-3 TRBD1
TGCGCCAGCAGCCTGAAGCTGGGCGGGGCCAACGTCCTGACTTTC CASSLKLGGANVLTF few TRBJ2-6 TRBV5-1 NA
TGTGCCAGCAGTGACAGGGGGTCGGTCTATGGCTACACCTTC CASSDRGSVYGYTF few TRBJ1-2 TRBV6-1 TRBD1
TGCAGCGTTAAGGGAAGGGGGGCCCCAGATACGCAGTATTTT CSVKGRGAPDTQYF NA TRBJ2-3 TRBV29-1 NA
TGTGCCAGCAGTTTAGGCGGCTGGGCCCCTTCTGCCTACGAGCAGTACTTC CASSLGGWAPSAYEQYF NA TRBJ2-7 TRBV12-3/TRBV12-4 NA
TGTGCCTGGAGGGGGACCCCCCAGGGCGGCTACACCTTC CAWRGTPQGGYTF NA TRBJ1-2 TRBV30 NA
TGTGCCAGTAGTATCGGGGGACAGGGTTTTGGCTACACCTTC CASSIGGQGFGYTF NA TRBJ1-2 TRBV19 TRBD1